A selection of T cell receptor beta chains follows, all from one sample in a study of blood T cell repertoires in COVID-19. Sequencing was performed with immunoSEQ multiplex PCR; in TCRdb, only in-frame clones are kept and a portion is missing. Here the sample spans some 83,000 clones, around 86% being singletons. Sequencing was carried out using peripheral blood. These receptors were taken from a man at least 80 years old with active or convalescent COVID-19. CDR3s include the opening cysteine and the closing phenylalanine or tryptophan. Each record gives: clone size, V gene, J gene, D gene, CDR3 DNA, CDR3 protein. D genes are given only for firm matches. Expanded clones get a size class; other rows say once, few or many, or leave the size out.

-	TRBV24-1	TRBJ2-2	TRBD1	TGTGCCACCAGTGAATTTGGACAGGGGTACACCGGGGAGCTGTTTTTT	CATSEFGQGYTGELFF
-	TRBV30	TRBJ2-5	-	TGTGCCTGGATCGGGCAGGGACAAGAGACCCAGTACTTC	CAWIGQGQETQYF
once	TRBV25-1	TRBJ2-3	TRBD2	TGTGCCAGCAGTCCGAGGACTAGCGGGGGGTCAGATACGCAGTATTTT	CASSPRTSGGSDTQYF
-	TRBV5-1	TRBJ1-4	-	TGCGCCAGCAGCTCAGAAATCACGCATGAAAAACTGTTTTTT	CASSSEITHEKLFF
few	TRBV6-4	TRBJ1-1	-	TGTGCCAGCAGTGATGGGCAACCGAACACTGAAGCTTTCTTT	CASSDGQPNTEAFF
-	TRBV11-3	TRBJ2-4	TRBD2	TGTGCCAGCAGCTTAGATCGCGGGAGAGCCAAAAACATTCAGTACTTC	CASSLDRGRAKNIQYF
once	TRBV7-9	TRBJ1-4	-	TGTGCCAGCAGCTTAGCGGGGGCGGCTAATGAAAAACTGTTTTTT	CASSLAGAANEKLFF
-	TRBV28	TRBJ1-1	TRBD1	TGTGCCAGCCTACCAAAAGACAGGGTAGGGACTGAAGCTTTCTTT	CASLPKDRVGTEAFF
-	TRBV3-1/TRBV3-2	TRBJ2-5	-	TGTGCCAGCAGCCAAGAGCGCGGGAAGACCCAGTACTTC	CASSQERGKTQYF
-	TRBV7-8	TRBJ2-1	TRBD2	TGTGCCAGCAGCTCCCGGACTAGCGGGAGTGGGGATGAGCAGTTCTTC	CASSSRTSGSGDEQFF
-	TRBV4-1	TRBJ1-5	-	TGCGCCAGCAGCCCAGAGGGGCGATTATATAGCAATCAGCCCCAGCATTTT	CASSPEGRLYSNQPQHF
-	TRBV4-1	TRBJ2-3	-	TGCGCCAGCAGCCAAGATGAGAATAGCGGAGTAAGCACAGATACGCAGTATTTT	CASSQDENSGVSTDTQYF
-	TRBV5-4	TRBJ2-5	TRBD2	TGTGCCAGCAGCCTCGGGAGGGGTGAGACCCAGTACTTC	CASSLGRGETQYF
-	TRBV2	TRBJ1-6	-	TGTGCCAGCCGACGACAGCAGATGAATTCACCCCTCCACTTT	CASRRQQMNSPLHF
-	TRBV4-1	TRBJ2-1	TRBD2	TGCGCCAGCGGATTAGCGGGAGAGCCAAATGAGCAGTTCTTC	CASGLAGEPNEQFF
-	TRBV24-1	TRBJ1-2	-	TGTGCCACCAGTGGGGGGCTGAACTATGGCTACACCTTC	CATSGGLNYGYTF
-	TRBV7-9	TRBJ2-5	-	TGTGCCAGCAGCTCCCTTAGCGGCCAAGAGACCCAGTACTTC	CASSSLSGQETQYF
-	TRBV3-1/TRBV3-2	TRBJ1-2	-	TGTGCCAGCAGCCAAGAAACAGGGATTGGCTACACCTTC	CASSQETGIGYTF
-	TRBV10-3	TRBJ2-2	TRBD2	TGTGCCATCAGTGGACTAGCGGGAGGGACGAACACCGGGGAGCTGTTTTTT	CAISGLAGGTNTGELFF
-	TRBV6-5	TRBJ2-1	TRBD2	TGTGCCAGCAGAGGGGTGACTAGCGGGTACAATGAGCAGTTCTTC	CASRGVTSGYNEQFF
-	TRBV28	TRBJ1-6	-	TGTGCCAGCAGAAAGGGACTACCTAATTCACCCCTCCACTTT	CASRKGLPNSPLHF